Below, one TCR beta chain is given with its context. The CDR3 is 15 residues long. The germline V gene encodes CDR1 LNHDA and CDR2 SQIVND (reference sequence). V shed 5 bases, J shed 3 bases, and the junction held 5 bases outside the gene matches. As processed by the authors: Amplified reference gene primers provided the basis for estimating nucleated cell counts. The data were produced by immunoSEQ multiplex PCR, yet TCRdb's version contains in-frame clones alone and is incomplete. V and J calls and clone size are as listed in that table; D and trimming were resolved from the DNA. The table records approximately 100,000 clones, about three quarters of them present only once. The sample originates from a study of blood T cell repertoires in COVID-19. Study-wide context: T cells, B-cell-depleted T cells, or PBMCs provided the cDNA or gDNA that served as material.

The sequenced material came from peripheral blood. V is TRBV19 and J is TRBJ2-1, with 9 bases aligning to TRBD1. The TCR comes from an elderly man with acute or convalescent COVID-19. The DNA for the CDR3 is TGTGCCAGTAGTGAGTTGGACAGGGGCTACAATGAGCAGTTCTTC. Protein sequence: CASSELDRGYNEQFF.